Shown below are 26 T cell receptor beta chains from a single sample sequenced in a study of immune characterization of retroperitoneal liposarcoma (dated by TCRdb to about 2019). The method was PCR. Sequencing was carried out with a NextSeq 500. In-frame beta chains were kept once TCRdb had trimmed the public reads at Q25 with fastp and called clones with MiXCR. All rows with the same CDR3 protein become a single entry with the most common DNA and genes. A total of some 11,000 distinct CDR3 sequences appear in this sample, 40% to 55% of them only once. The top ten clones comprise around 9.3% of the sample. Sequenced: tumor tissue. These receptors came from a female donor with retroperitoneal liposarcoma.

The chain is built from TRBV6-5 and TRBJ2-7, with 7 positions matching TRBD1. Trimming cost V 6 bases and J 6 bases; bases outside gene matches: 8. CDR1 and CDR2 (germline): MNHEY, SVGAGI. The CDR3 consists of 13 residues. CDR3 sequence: CASRKTGLPEQYF. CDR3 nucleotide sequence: TGTGCCAGCAGAAAGACAGGGTTGCCCGAGCAGTACTTC.

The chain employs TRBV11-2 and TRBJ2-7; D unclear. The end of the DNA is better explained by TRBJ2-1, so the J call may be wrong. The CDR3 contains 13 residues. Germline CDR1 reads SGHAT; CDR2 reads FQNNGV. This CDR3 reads CASSWTPGEPQFF. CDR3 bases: TGTGCCAGCAGCTGGACGCCGGGCGAGCCCCAGTTCTTC.

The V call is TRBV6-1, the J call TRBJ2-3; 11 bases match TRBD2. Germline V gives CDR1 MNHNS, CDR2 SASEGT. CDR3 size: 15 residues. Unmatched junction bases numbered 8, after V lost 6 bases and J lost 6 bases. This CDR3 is CASSLEASGGDTQYF. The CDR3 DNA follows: TGTGCCAGCAGCTTGGAGGCTAGCGGGGGGGATACGCAGTATTTT.

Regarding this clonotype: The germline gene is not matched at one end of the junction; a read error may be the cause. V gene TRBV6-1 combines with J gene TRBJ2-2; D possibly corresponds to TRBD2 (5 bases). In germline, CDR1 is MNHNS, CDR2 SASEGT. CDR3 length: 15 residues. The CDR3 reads CTSSEARGIPGELFF. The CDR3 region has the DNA TGTACCAGCAGTGAAGCGAGAGGGATCCCCGGGGAGCTGTTTTTT.

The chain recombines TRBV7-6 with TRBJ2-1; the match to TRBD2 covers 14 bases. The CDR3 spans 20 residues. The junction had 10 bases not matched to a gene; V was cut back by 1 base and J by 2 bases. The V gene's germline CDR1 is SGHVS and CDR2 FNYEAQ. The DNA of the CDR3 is TGTGCCAGCAGCTTAGTCCCGGGACTAGCGGGAGTGGGGACCTACAATGAGCAGTTCTTC. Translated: CASSLVPGLAGVGTYNEQFF.

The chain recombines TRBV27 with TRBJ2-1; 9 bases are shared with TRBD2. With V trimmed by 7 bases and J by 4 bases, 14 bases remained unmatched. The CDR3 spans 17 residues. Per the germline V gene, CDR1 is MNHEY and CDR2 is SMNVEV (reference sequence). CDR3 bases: TGTGCCAGCACCTTATTGGGAAAGACTAGCGGTTACAATGAGCAGTTCTTC. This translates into CASTLLGKTSGYNEQFF.

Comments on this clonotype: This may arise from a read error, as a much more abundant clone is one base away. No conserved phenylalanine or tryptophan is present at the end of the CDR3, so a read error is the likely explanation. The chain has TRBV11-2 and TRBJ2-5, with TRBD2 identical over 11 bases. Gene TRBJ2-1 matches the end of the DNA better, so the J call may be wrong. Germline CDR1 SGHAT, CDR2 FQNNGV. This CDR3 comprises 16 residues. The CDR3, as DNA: TGTGCCAGCAGCCCTAAGAGTAGCGGGAGGGCCCGCGAGCAGTTCTTG. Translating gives CASSPKSSGRAREQFL.

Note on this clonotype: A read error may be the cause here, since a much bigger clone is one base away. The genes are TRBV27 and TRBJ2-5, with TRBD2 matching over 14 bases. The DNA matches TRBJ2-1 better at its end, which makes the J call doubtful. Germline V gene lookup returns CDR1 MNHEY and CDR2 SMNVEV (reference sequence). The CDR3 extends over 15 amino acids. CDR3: CASRGLAGGEETQFF. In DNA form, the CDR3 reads TGTGCCAGCAGAGGACTAGCGGGGGGAGAAGAGACCCAGTTCTTC.

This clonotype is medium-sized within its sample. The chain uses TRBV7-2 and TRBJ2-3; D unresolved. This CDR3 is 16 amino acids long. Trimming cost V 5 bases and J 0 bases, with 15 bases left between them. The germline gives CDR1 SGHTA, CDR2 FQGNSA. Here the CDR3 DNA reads TGTGCCAGCAGCCCAAGCCCAACCGCTAGCACAGATACGCAGTATTTT. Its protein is CASSPSPTASTDTQYF.

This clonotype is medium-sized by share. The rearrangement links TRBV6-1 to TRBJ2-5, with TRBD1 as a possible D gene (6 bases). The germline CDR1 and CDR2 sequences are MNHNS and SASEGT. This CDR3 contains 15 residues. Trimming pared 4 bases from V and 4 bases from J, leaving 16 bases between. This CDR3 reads CASSALQGLRETQYF. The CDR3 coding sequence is TGTGCCAGCAGTGCCCTACAGGGTTTGAGAGAGACCCAGTACTTC.

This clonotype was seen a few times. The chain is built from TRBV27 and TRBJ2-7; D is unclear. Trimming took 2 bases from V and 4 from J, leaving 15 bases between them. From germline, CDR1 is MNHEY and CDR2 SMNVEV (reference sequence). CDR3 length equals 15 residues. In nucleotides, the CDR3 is TGTGCCAGCAGTTTACGTCCGGGTGTAGAGTACGAGCAGTACTTC. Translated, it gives CASSLRPGVEYEQYF.

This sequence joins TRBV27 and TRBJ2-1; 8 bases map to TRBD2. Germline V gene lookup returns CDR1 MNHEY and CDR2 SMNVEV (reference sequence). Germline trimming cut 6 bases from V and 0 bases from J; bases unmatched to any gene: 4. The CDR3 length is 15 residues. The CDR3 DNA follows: TGTGCCAGCAGACCACTAGCGGTCTCCTACAATGAGCAGTTCTTC. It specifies CASRPLAVSYNEQFF.

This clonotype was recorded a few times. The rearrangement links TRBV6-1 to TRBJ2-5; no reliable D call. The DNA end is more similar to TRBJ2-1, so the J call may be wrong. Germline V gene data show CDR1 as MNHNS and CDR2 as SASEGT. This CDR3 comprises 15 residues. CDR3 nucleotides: TGTGCCAGCAGTGACACCGAGGCGTACCAAGAGACCCAGTTCTTC. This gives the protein CASSDTEAYQETQFF.

The CDR3: CASSLMPDAYEQYF. The DNA for the CDR3 is TGTGCCAGCAGCTTAATGCCGGACGCCTACGAGCAGTACTTC. This sequence joins TRBV11-2 and TRBJ2-1; unclear D gene. The J call is in doubt because the DNA end fits TRBJ2-7 better. Germline CDR1 reads SGHAT; CDR2 reads FQNNGV. This CDR3 region has 14 residues.

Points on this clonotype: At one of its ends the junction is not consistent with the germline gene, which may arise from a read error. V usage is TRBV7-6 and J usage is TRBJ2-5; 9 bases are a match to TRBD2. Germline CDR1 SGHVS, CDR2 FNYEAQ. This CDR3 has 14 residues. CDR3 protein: CARSLGTSYETQYF. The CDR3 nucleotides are TGTGCCCGCAGCTTAGGGACTAGCTATGAGACCCAGTACTTC.

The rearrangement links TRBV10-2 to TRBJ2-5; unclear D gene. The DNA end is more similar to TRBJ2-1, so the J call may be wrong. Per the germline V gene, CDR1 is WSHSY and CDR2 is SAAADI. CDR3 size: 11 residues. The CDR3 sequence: CASSEKETQFF. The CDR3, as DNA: TGCGCCAGCAGTGAAAAAGAGACCCAGTTCTTC.

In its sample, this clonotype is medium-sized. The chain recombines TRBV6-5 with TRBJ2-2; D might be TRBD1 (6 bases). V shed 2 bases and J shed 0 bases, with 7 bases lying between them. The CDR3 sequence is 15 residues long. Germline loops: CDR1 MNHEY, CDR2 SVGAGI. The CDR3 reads CASSYGQPNTGELFF. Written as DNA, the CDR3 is TGTGCCAGCAGTTACGGACAGCCGAACACCGGGGAGCTGTTTTTT.

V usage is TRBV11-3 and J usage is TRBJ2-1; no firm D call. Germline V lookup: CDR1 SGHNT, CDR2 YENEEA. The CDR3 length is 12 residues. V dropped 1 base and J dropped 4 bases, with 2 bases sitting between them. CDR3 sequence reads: CASSLVYNEQFF. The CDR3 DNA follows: TGTGCCAGCAGCTTAGTGTACAATGAGCAGTTCTTC.

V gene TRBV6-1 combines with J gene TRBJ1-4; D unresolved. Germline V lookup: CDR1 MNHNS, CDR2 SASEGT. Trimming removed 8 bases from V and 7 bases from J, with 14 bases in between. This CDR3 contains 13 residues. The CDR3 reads CASLGPPSEKLFF. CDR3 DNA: TGTGCCAGCCTAGGGCCTCCGTCTGAAAAACTGTTTTTT.

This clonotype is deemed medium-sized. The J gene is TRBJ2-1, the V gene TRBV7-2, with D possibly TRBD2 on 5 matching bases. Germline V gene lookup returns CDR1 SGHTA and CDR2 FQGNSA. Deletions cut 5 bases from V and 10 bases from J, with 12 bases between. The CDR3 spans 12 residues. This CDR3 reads CASSPTSYEQFF. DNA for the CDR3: TGTGCCAGCAGCCCTACTAGTTACGAGCAGTTCTTC.

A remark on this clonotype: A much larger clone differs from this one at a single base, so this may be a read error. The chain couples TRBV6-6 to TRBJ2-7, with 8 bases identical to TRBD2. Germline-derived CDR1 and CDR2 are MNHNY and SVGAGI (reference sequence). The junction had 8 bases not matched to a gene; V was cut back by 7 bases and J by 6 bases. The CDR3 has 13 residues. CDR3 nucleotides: TGTGCCAGCACTTTGGGACGGGGGGGCGAGCAGTACTTC. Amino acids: CASTLGRGGEQYF.

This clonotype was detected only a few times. CDR3 in DNA: TGTGCCAGCAGTTTTACCCCCGGGAGTGAGCAGTTCTTC. It codes for CASSFTPGSEQFF. The chain has TRBV12-3 or TRBV12-4 and TRBJ2-1, with D perhaps matching TRBD2 (6 bases). The V and J ends lost 3 bases and 9 bases respectively, with 12 bases between them. CDR3 size: 13 residues.

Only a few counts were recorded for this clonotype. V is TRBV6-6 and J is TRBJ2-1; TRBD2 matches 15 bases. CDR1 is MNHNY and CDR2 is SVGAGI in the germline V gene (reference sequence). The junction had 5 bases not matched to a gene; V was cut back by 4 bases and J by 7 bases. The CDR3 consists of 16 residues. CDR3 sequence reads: CASSSGLAGGWNEQFF. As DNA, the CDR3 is TGTGCCAGCAGTTCGGGACTAGCGGGAGGATGGAATGAGCAGTTCTTC.

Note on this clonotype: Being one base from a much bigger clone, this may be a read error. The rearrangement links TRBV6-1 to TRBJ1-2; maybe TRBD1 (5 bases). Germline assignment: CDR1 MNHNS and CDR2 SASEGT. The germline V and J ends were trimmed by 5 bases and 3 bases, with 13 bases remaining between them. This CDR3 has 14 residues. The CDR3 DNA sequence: TGTGCCAGCAGTACCGGGACTTTCGACTATGGCTACACCTTC. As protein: CASSTGTFDYGYTF.

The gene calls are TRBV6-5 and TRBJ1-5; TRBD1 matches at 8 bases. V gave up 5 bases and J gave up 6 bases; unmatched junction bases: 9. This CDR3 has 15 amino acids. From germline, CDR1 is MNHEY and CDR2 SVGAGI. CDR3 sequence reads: CASSDDRGAGQPQHF. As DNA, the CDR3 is TGTGCCAGCAGTGACGACAGGGGAGCAGGTCAGCCCCAGCATTTT.

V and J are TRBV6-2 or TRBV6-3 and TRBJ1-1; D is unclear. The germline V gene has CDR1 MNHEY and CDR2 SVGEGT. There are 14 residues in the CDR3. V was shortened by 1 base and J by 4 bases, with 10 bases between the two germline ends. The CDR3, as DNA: TGTGCCAGCAGTTACTACGGGGAAGGCACTGAAGCTTTCTTT. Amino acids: CASSYYGEGTEAFF.